Following are 8 T cell receptor beta chains from one sample sequenced in a study of technical replicates of blood from a few donors. TCRdb's copy holds only in-frame clones and misses some; the assay was immunoSEQ multiplex PCR. Of tens of thousands of clones listed, about 98% are singletons. The specimen was T cells isolated from PBMCs. Receptor source: a human donor in good health.

This chain connects TRBV6-1 to TRBJ1-5; tentatively, D is TRBD1 (6 bases). The length of the CDR3 is 14 residues. Germline lookup yields CDR1 MNHNS and CDR2 SASEGT. V dropped 1 base and J dropped 2 bases, with 6 bases sitting between them. CDR3 sequence reads: CASSEGQGNQPQHF. The CDR3 DNA reads TGTGCCAGCAGTGAAGGACAGGGCAATCAGCCCCAGCATTTT.

Worth noting for this clone: A junction boundary mismatches the germline segment, possibly from a read error. This chain joins TRBV7-7 and TRBJ2-5; 11 nucleotides match TRBD2. The CDR3 runs 14 residues. Germline V gene sequence: CDR1 SSHAT, CDR2 FNYEAQ (reference sequence). The CDR3 protein is CASSPTGTSGTQYF. The CDR3 DNA reads as TGTGCTAGCAGCCCGACCGGGACTAGCGGGACCCAGTACTTC.

This chain uses TRBV27 with TRBJ2-3, with D perhaps matching TRBD2 (5 bases). V lost 0 bases to trimming and J lost 7 bases, with 11 bases between them. Germline loops: CDR1 MNHEY, CDR2 SMNVEV (reference sequence). CDR3 length equals 14 residues. CDR3 in DNA: TGTGCCAGCAGTTTATCGGGCGGGTTTTATACGCAGTATTTT. This sequence encodes CASSLSGGFYTQYF.

This rearrangement joins TRBV5-1 to TRBJ2-2; D is possibly TRBD2 (6 bases). Trimming took 1 base from V and 1 from J, leaving 11 bases between them. The CDR3 is 16 amino acids. CDR1 and CDR2 (germline): SGHRS, YFSETQ. CDR3 region: CASSLPGLMNTGELFF. The CDR3, as DNA: TGCGCCAGCAGCTTGCCGGGACTTATGAACACCGGGGAGCTGTTTTTT.

V is TRBV18 and J is TRBJ1-1; D gene unclear. Trimming pared 3 bases from V and 5 bases from J, leaving 13 bases between. The CDR3 runs to 14 residues. CDR1 KGHSH and CDR2 LQKENI come from the germline V gene. The chain's CDR3 is CASSPGSTETEAFF. CDR3 nucleotide sequence: TGTGCCAGCTCACCCGGCTCAACGGAGACTGAAGCTTTCTTT.

CDR3 region: CASRLGSSTDTQYF. The CDR3 DNA reads TGTGCCAGCAGGTTGGGCTCTAGCACAGATACGCAGTATTTT. V and J are TRBV6-1 and TRBJ2-3, with D unresolved. This CDR3 region has 14 residues. The V and J ends lost 6 bases and 0 bases respectively, with 10 bases between them. Germline CDR1 is MNHNS and CDR2 is SASEGT.

The rearrangement uses TRBV7-2 and TRBJ1-1; D is perhaps TRBD1 (6 bases). Looked up from germline, CDR1 is SGHTA and CDR2 is FQGNSA. The CDR3 runs 15 residues. Trimming took off 2 bases at V and 7 bases at J, with 17 bases between the two ends. The CDR3 nucleotides are TGTGCCAGCAGCTTAAACGGGGGGCGGCAGGTTGAAGCTTTCTTT. Amino acids: CASSLNGGRQVEAFF.

V is TRBV2 and J is TRBJ2-7; 8 bases match TRBD1. CDR1 is SNHLY, CDR2 FYNNEI, per germline. After removal of 7 bases from V and 3 bases from J, the junction contained 11 bases not matched to a gene. The CDR3 contains 15 residues. The CDR3 region has the DNA TGTGCCAGCAACTATCGCATAGGACAGGGCTACGAGCAGTACTTC. Its translation: CASNYRIGQGYEQYF.